Described below is a single T cell receptor beta chain sequence and its context. The data derive from a study of blood T cell repertoires in COVID-19. The authors' processing: Amplification of reference gene primers was used by the study to estimate nucleated cell counts. Profiling relied on immunoSEQ multiplex PCR, and the TCRdb table lists in-frame clones only, not all of them. The V and J calls and clone size come from that table; D and trimming were worked out from the DNA. The data show some 21,000 clones, over 60% seen once. The sample comprised peripheral blood. The clonotype comes from a man between 60 and 70 years old with active COVID-19.

The CDR3 protein is CAISELLGTDTQYF. The CDR3 DNA sequence: TGTGCCATCAGTGAACTCCTGGGCACAGATACGCAGTATTTT. The V call is TRBV10-3, the J call TRBJ2-3; no definite D call. V was cut by 3 bases and J by 1 base, with 8 bases left in between. This CDR3 comprises 14 residues. Germline lookup yields CDR1 ENHRY and CDR2 SYGVKD.